These 8 T cell receptor beta chains came from one sample sequenced in a study of radiation and T cells in renal cell carcinoma. TCRdb keeps only in-frame clones here, not all; method: immunoSEQ multiplex PCR. Of 50,000 to 75,000 clones in the sample, roughly 79% were seen once. Sample time point: baseline pretreatment blood. The sample's treatment: 15 Gy SBRT to primary tumor, nephrectomy 4 weeks later. This specimen consisted of blood, obtained from a patient whose treatment included radiotherapy and nephrectomy. These receptors all come from a man in his sixties with renal cell carcinoma.

CDR3 loop: CASSLDLYQETQYF. As DNA, the CDR3 is TGTGCCAGCAGCTTAGACTTGTACCAAGAGACCCAGTACTTC. This sequence joins TRBV7-2 and TRBJ2-5, with unresolved D. This CDR3 is 14 amino acids long. Germline CDR1 and CDR2: SGHTA and FQGNSA. Trimming shortened V by 1 base and J by 0 bases, and 6 bases separated the two germline ends.

The J gene is TRBJ1-1, the V gene TRBV10-3; TRBD1 matches 8 bases. Unmatched junction bases numbered 4, after V lost 6 bases and J lost 1 base. The CDR3 sequence is 14 residues long. CDR1 ENHRY and CDR2 SYGVKD come from the germline V gene. The CDR3 spells CAISSGTGNTEAFF. The DNA of the CDR3 is TGTGCCATCAGCTCCGGGACAGGGAACACTGAAGCTTTCTTT.

The chain combines TRBV29-1 with TRBJ2-5, with D hard to call. CDR3 length equals 14 residues. Germline V gene data show CDR1 as SQVTM and CDR2 as ANQGSEA. Between the trimmed V and J ends, which lost 6 bases and 0 bases, there was a span of 14 bases. The CDR3 protein is CSVAGGGNQETQYF. CDR3 coding DNA: TGCAGCGTCGCTGGCGGCGGCAACCAAGAGACCCAGTACTTC.

The chain uses TRBV7-9 and TRBJ1-2; no reliable D call. The CDR3 is 16 residues long. Deletions cut 1 base from V and 0 bases from J, with 12 bases between. Looked up from germline, CDR1 is SEHNR and CDR2 is FQNEAQ (reference sequence). The CDR3 protein is CASSLVDVNPNYGYTF. The CDR3 DNA reads as TGTGCCAGCAGCTTAGTAGACGTCAATCCTAACTATGGCTACACCTTC.

The chain employs TRBV2 and TRBJ2-3, with a weak D call TRBD2 (7 bases). Trimming cost V 6 bases and J 4 bases, with 11 bases left between them. The CDR3 has 13 amino acids. Germline CDR1 SNHLY, CDR2 FYNNEI. Written as DNA, the CDR3 is TGTGCCAGCAGCCGAGGGGGGGCAGATACGCAGTATTTT. As protein: CASSRGGADTQYF.

This chain links TRBV7-8 with TRBJ2-3; D gene ambiguous. Germline CDR1 and CDR2: SGHVS and FQNEAQ. Trimming took off 5 bases at V and 2 bases at J, with 14 bases between the two ends. There are 15 residues in the CDR3. CDR3 sequence reads: CASSPEASDTDTQYF. The DNA for the CDR3 is TGTGCCAGCAGCCCAGAGGCCTCGGACACAGATACGCAGTATTTT.

This clone was recorded a few times. The V gene is TRBV19, the J gene TRBJ1-6; perhaps TRBD1 as D (6 bases). This CDR3 has 14 residues. Trimming took 2 bases from V and 10 from J, leaving 12 bases between them. The germline V gene has CDR1 LNHDA and CDR2 SQIVND (reference sequence). As DNA, the CDR3 is TGTGCCAGTAGTATACGACAGGCACTATCACCCCTCCACTTT. Protein product: CASSIRQALSPLHF.

The table lists this clone with a count of one. This chain joins TRBV7-9 and TRBJ2-1; D ambiguous. CDR1 is SEHNR, CDR2 FQNEAQ, per germline (reference sequence). The CDR3 sequence is 15 residues long. The V and J ends lost 0 bases and 5 bases respectively, with 11 bases between them. The DNA of the CDR3 is TGTGCCAGCAGCTTAGCACTGCCGGTGAACAATGAGCAGTTCTTC. Its protein is CASSLALPVNNEQFF.